This T cell receptor beta chain derives from a study of T cells after somatic rescue of genetic block. Data came from immunoSEQ multiplex PCR; TCRdb stores just in-frame clones and leaves some out. The sample holds around 67,000 clones, under 95% seen once. The CDR3 sequence is 16 residues long. J gave up 0 bases and V 0 bases, and 5 bases lay outside the gene matches. Germline lookup yields CDR1 LGHNA and CDR2 YSLEER. Sequenced material: peripheral blood mononuclear cells (PBMCs). The TCR was taken from a young man. The rearrangement links TRBV4-3 to TRBJ2-7; 7 positions agree with TRBD2. CDR3 residues: CASSQDGGRGSYEQYF. CDR3 coding DNA: TGCGCCAGCAGCCAAGATGGGGGGAGGGGCTCCTACGAGCAGTACTTC.